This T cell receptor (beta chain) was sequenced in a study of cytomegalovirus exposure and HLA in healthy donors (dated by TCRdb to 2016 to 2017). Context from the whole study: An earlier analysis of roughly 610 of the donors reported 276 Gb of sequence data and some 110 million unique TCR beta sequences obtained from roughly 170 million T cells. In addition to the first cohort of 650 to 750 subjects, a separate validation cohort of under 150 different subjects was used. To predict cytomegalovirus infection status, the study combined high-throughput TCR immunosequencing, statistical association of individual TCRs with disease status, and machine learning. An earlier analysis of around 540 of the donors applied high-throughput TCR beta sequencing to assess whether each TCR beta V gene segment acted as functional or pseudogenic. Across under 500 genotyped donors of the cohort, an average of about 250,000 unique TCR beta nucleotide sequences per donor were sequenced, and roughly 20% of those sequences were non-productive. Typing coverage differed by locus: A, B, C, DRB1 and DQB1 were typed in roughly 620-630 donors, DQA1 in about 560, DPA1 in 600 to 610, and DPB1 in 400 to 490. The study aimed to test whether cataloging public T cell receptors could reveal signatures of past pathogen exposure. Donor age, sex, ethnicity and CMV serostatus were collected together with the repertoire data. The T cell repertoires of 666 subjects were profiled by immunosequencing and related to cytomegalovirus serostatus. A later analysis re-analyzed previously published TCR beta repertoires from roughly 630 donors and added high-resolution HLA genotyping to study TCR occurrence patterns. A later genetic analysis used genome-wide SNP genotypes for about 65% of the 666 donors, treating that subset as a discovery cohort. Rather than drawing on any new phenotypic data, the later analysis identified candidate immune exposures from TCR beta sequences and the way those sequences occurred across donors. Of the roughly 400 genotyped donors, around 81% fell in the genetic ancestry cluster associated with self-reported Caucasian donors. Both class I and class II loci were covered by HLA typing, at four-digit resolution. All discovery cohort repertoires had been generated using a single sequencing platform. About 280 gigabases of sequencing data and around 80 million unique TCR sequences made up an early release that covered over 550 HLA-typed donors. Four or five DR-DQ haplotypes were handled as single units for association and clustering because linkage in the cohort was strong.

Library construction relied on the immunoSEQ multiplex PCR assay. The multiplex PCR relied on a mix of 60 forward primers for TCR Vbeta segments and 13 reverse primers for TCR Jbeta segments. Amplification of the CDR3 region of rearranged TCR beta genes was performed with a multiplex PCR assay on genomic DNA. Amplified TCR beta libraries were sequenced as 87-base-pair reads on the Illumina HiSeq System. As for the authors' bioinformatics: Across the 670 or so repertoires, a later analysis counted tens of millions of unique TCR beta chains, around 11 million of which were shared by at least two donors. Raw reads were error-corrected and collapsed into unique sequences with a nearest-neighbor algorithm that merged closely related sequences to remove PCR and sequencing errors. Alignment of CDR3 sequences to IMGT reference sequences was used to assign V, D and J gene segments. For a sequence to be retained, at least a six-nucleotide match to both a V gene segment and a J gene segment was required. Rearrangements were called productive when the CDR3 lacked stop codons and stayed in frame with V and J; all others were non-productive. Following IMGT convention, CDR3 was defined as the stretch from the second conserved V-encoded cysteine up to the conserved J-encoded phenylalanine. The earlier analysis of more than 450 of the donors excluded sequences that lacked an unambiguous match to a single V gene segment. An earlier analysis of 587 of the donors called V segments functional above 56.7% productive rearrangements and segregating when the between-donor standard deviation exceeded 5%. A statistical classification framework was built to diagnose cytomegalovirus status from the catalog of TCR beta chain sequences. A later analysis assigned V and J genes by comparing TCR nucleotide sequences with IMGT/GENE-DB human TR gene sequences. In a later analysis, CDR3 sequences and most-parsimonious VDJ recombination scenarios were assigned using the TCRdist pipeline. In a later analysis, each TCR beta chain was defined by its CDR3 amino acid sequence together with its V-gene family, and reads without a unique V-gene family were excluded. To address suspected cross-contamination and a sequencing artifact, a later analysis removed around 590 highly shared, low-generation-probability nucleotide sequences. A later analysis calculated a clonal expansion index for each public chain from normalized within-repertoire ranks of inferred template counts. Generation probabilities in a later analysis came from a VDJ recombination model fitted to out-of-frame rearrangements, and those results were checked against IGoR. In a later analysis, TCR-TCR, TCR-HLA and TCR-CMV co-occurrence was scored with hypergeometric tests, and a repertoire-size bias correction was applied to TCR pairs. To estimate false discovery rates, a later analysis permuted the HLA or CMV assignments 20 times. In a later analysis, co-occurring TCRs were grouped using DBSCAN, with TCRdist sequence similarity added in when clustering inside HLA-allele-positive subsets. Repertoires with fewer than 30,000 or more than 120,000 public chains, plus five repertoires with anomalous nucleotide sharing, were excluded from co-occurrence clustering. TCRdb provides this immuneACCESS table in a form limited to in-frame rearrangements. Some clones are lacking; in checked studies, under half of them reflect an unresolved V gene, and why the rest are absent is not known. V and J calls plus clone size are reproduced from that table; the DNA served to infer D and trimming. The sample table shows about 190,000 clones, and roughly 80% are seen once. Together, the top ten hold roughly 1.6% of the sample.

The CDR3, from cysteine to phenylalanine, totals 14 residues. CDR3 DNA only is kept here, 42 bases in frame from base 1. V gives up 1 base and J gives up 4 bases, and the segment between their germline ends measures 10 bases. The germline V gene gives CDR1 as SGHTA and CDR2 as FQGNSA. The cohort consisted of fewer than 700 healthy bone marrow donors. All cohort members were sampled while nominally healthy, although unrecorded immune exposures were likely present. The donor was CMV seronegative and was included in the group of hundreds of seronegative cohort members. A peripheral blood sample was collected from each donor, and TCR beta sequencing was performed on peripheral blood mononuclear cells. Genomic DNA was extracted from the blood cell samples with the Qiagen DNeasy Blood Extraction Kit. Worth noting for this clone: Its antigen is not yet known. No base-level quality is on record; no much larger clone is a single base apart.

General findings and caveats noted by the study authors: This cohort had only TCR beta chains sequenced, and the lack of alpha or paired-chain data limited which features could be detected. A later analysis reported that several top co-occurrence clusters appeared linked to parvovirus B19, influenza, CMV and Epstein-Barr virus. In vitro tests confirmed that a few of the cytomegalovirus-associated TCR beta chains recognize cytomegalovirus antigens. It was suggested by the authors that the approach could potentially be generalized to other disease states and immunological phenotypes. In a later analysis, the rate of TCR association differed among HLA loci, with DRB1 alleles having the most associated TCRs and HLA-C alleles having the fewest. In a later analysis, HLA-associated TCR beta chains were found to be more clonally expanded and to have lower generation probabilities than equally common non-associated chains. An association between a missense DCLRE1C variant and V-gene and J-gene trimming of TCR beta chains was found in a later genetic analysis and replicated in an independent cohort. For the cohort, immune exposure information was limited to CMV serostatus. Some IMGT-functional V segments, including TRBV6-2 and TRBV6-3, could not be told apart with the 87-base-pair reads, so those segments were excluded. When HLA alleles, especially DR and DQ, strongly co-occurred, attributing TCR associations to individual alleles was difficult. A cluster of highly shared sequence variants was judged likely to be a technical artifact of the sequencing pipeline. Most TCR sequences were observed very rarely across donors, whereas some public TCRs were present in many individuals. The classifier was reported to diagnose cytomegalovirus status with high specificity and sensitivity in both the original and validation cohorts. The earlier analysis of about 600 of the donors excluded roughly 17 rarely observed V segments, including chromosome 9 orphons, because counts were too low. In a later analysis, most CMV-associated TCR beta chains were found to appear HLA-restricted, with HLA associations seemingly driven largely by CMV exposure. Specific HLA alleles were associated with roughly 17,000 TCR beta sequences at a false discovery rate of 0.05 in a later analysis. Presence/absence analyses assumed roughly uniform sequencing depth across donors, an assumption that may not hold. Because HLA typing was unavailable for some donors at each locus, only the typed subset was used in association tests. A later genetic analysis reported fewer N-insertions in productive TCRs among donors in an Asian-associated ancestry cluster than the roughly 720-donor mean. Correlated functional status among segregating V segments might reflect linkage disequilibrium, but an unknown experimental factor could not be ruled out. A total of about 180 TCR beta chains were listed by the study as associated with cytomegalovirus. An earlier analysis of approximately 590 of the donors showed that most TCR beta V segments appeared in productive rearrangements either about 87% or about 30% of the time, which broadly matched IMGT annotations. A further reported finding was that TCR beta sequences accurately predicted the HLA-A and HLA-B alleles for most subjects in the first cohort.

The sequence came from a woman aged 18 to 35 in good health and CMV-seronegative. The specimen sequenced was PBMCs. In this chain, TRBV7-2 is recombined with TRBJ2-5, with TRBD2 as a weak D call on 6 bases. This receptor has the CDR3 CASSLVGGRETQYF. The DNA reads TGTGCCAGCAGCTTAGTCGGGGGACGAGAGACCCAGTACTTC.